Listed here is a single TCR beta chain. What it binds is unknown. MiXCR, run by TCRdb on the 5' RACE reads, gives a single entry per CDR3 protein. The sample has around 370,000 distinct CDR3 sequences; more than 20% are singletons. The data are from a study of T-cell memory formation after mild COVID-19. CDR1 is SGHTA and CDR2 is FQGNSA in the germline V gene. V dropped 5 bases and J dropped 4 bases, with 15 bases sitting between them. CDR3 length: 14 amino acids. Study results and limitations: Mainly in CM and EM were contracting CD4+ clones; CD8+ were in EMRA.

This TCR was sampled from an adult woman who had mild COVID-19 (a few samples of this study predate the infection). Cell type and time point are not known. Sequenced sample: PBMCs or a T cell subset sorted from them (not recorded which). The V call is TRBV7-2, the J call TRBJ2-7, with D perhaps TRBD2 (6 bases). The DNA for the CDR3 is TGTGCCAGCAGCCCGGCGGGTAGCGGTTACGAGCAGTACTTC. Encoded protein: CASSPAGSGYEQYF. Drawing the rest from reference TRBV7-2 and TRBJ2-7, the complete variable domain is GAGVSQSPSNKVTEKGKDVELRCDPISGHTALYWYRQSLGQGLEFLIYFQGNSAPDKSGLPSDRFSAERTGGSVSTLTIQRTQQEDSAVYLCASSPAGSGYEQYFGPGTRLTVT.